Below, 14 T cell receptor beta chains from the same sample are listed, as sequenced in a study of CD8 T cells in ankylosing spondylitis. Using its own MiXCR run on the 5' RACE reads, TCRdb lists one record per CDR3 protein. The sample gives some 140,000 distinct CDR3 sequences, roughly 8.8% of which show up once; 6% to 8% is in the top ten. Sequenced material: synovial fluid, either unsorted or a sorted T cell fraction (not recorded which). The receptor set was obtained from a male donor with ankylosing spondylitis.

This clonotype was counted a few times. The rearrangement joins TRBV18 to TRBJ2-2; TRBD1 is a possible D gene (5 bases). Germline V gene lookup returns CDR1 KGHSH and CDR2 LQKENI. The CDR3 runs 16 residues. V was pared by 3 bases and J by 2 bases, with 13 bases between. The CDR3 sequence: CASSPMGRRNTGELFF. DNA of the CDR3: TGTGCCAGCTCACCGATGGGGCGACGAAACACCGGGGAGCTGTTTTTT.

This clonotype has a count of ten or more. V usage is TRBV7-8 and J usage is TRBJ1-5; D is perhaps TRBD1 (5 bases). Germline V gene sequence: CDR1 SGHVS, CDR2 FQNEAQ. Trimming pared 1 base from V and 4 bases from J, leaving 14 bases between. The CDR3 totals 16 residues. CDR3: CASSLGGGIGNQPQHF. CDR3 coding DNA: TGTGCCAGCAGCTTAGGGGGGGGTATAGGGAATCAGCCCCAGCATTTT.

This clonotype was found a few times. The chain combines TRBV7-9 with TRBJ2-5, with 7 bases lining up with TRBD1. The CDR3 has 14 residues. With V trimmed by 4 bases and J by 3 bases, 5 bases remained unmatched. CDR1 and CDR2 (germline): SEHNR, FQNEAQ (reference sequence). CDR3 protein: CASSSNTGEETQYF. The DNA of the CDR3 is TGTGCCAGCAGCTCGAACACAGGGGAAGAGACCCAGTACTTC.

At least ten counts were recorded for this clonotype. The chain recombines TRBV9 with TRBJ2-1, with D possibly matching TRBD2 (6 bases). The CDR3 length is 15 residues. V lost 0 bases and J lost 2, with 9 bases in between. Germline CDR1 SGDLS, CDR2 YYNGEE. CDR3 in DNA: TGTGCCAGCAGCGTAGGAACGGGGGCCTACAATGAGCAGTTCTTC. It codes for CASSVGTGAYNEQFF.

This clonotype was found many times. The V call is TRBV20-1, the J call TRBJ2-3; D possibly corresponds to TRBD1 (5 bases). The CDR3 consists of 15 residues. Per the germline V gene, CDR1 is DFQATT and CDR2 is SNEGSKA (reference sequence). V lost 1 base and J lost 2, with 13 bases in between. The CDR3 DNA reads TGCAGTGCTAGAGGGGCTAGTGGGGCCACAGATACGCAGTATTTT. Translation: CSARGASGATDTQYF.

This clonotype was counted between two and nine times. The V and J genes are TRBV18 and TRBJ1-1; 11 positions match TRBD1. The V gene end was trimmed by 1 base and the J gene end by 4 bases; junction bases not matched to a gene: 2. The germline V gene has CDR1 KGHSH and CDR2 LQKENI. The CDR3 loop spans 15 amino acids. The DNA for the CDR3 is TGTGCCAGCTCACCACTAGGGACAGGGGGCACTGAAGCTTTCTTT. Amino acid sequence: CASSPLGTGGTEAFF.

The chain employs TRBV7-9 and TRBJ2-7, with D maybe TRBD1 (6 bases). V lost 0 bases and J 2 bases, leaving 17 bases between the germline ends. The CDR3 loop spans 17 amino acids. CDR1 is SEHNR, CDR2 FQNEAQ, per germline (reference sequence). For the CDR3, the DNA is TGTGCCAGCAGCTTAGCTGTCGGGACATCGGATCCCTACGAGCAGTACTTC. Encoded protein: CASSLAVGTSDPYEQYF. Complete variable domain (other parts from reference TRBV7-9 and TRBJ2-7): DTGVSQNPRHKITKRGQNVTFRCDPISEHNRLYWYRQTLGQGPEFLTYFQNEAQLEKSRLLSDRFSAERPKGSFSTLEIQRTEQGDSAMYLCASSLAVGTSDPYEQYFGPGTRLTVT.

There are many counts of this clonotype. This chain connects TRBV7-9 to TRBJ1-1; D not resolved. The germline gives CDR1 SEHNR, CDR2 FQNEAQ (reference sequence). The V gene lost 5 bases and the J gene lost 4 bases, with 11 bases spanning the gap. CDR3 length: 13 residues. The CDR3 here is CASSLTQSTEAFF. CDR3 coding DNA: TGTGCCAGCAGCCTGACGCAATCCACTGAAGCTTTCTTT.

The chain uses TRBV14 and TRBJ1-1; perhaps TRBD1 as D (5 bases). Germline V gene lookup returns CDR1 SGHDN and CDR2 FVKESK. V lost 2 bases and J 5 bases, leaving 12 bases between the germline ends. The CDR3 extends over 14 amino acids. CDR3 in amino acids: CASSQSRQSTEAFF. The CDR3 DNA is TGTGCCAGCAGCCAAAGTCGACAGTCGACTGAAGCTTTCTTT.

CDR3: CASSLGTQYF. DNA for the CDR3: TGTGCCAGCAGCCTCGGTACGCAGTATTTT. This rearrangement joins TRBV5-8 to TRBJ2-3; D is undetermined. The V end lost 4 bases, the J end lost 8 bases, and 5 bases lay between the germline ends. Germline V lookup: CDR1 SGHTS, CDR2 YDEGEE. The CDR3 length is 10 residues.

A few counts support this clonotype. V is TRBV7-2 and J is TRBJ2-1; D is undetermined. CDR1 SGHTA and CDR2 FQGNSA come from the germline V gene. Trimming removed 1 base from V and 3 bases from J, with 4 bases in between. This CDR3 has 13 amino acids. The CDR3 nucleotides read TGTGCCAGCAGCTTAGGTCGCTACAATGAGCAGTTCTTC. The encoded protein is CASSLGRYNEQFF.

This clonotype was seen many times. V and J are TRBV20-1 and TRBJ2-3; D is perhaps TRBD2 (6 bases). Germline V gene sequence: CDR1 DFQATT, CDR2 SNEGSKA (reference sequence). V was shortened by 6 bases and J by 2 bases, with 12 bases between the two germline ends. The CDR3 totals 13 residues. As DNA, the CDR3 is TGCAGTGCGTTCCCGGGACTCACAGATACGCAGTATTTT. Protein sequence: CSAFPGLTDTQYF.

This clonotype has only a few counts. The CDR3 here is CAISEPGVDRTGEQYF. The CDR3, as DNA: TGTGCCATCAGTGAGCCGGGGGTTGACAGAACGGGAGAGCAGTACTTC. The chain couples TRBV10-3 to TRBJ2-7, with a possible D match to TRBD2 (6 bases). V was cut by 2 bases and J by 7 bases, with 21 bases left in between. Germline CDR1 is ENHRY and CDR2 is SYGVKD. This CDR3 has 16 residues.

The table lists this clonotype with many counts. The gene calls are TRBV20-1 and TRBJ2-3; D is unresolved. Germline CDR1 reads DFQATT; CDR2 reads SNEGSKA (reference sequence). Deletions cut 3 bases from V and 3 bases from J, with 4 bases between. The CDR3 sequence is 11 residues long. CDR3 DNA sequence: TGCAGTGCTAGTCGGACAGATACGCAGTATTTT. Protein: CSASRTDTQYF.